These 20 T cell receptor beta chains were all obtained from the same sample, sequenced in a study of T cell responses to AZD1222 COVID-19 vaccine. Data came from immunoSEQ multiplex PCR; TCRdb stores just in-frame clones and leaves some out. The data hold 110,000 to 150,000 clones, with 92% observed a single time. Source: peripheral blood, taken on day 0 of AZD1222 vaccination. The receptors were gathered from an adult in good health.

The V call is TRBV4-2, the J call TRBJ2-7, with D unresolved. The CDR3 is made up of 16 amino acids. Per germline, CDR1 LGHNA and CDR2 YNFKEQ. The V and J ends lost 0 bases and 0 bases respectively, with 12 bases between them. The CDR3 region has the DNA TGTGCCAGCAGCCAAGATCATGGTGCCATCTCCTACGAGCAGTACTTC. Protein product: CASSQDHGAISYEQYF.

The chain employs TRBV27 and TRBJ2-2; tentatively, D is TRBD1 (5 bases). The CDR3 length is 15 residues. V was cut by 7 bases and J by 2 bases, with 14 bases left in between. Germline V gives CDR1 MNHEY, CDR2 SMNVEV (reference sequence). For the CDR3, the DNA is TGTGCCAGCAAAGTGGCACAGGCCAACACCGGGGAGCTGTTTTTT. Translation: CASKVAQANTGELFF.

The chain uses TRBV7-9 and TRBJ2-5; 8 bases are shared with TRBD2. This CDR3 spans 16 amino acids. With V trimmed by 0 bases and J by 5 bases, 8 bases remained unmatched. CDR1 and CDR2 (germline): SEHNR, FQNEAQ (reference sequence). CDR3 bases: TGTGCCAGCAGCTTAGCCCCCAGCGGGAGTAGGGAGACCCAGTACTTC. Amino acid sequence: CASSLAPSGSRETQYF.

The V gene is TRBV15, the J gene TRBJ2-5, with TRBD1 matching 8 bases. Per the germline V gene, CDR1 is LNHNV and CDR2 is YYDKDF (reference sequence). The CDR3 has 14 residues. V gave up 4 bases and J gave up 4 bases; unmatched junction bases: 5. The CDR3 region is CATSINRGSETQYF. The DNA of the CDR3 is TGTGCCACCAGCATAAACAGGGGGTCAGAGACCCAGTACTTC.

The genes are TRBV5-3 and TRBJ1-5, with D uncertain. TRBV5-3 is noted as an ORF with a role that remains uncertain. The CDR3 runs to 14 residues. The V gene lost 0 bases and the J gene lost 6 bases, with 10 bases spanning the gap. The DNA of the CDR3 is TGTGCCAGAAGCTTGGGAACGGGAATTCAGCCCCAGCATTTT. It codes for CARSLGTGIQPQHF.

The CDR3 protein is CASSQGTFPLHF. The CDR3 DNA sequence: TGCGCCAGCAGCCAGGGGACCTTCCCCCTCCACTTT. The gene calls are TRBV4-1 and TRBJ1-6; possibly TRBD1 for D (5 bases). V lost 3 bases and J lost 13, with 10 bases in between. Germline loops: CDR1 MGHRA, CDR2 YSYEKL. The CDR3 runs 12 residues.

CDR3 coding DNA: TGTGCCAGCAGTTATTCCGGCCAGGGGGGTTACGAGCAGTACTTC. This gives the protein CASSYSGQGGYEQYF. The gene calls are TRBV6-5 and TRBJ2-7, with TRBD1 as a possible D gene (7 bases). The germline V gene encodes CDR1 MNHEY and CDR2 SVGAGI. V lost 3 bases and J lost 4, with 16 bases in between. This CDR3 is 15 amino acids long.

DNA for the CDR3: TGCGCCAGCAGCTTGGATGGGGGGACGGGTCAGCCCCAGCATTTT. It translates to CASSLDGGTGQPQHF. This sequence joins TRBV5-1 and TRBJ1-5; tentative D call: TRBD1 (5 bases). The CDR3 extends over 15 amino acids. V lost 0 bases to trimming and J lost 6 bases, with 13 bases between them. Germline V gene lookup returns CDR1 SGHRS and CDR2 YFSETQ.

This rearrangement joins TRBV7-9 to TRBJ1-1, with TRBD1 identical over 7 bases. Germline assignment: CDR1 SEHNR and CDR2 FQNEAQ (reference sequence). The CDR3 sequence is 15 residues long. J gave up 5 bases and V 3 bases, and 9 bases lay outside the gene matches. In DNA form, the CDR3 reads TGTGCCAGCAGCTTCGACAGGGTGGGAAGAACTGAAGCTTTCTTT. Translated: CASSFDRVGRTEAFF.

The rearrangement joins TRBV11-2 to TRBJ2-7, with D possibly matching TRBD1 (6 bases). This CDR3 region has 12 residues. Germline V lookup: CDR1 SGHAT, CDR2 FQNNGV. V was trimmed by 4 bases and J by 3 bases, leaving 7 bases between them. The CDR3 loop reads CASSSTGYEQYF. The CDR3, as DNA: TGTGCCAGCAGCTCGACAGGCTACGAGCAGTACTTC.

The rearrangement joins TRBV6-5 to TRBJ1-5; D gene uncertain. V gave up 3 bases and J gave up 5 bases, with 8 bases separating them. This CDR3 comprises 13 residues. Per germline, CDR1 MNHEY and CDR2 SVGAGI. The CDR3 bases are TGTGCCAGCAGTTATCAGCTGTATCAGCCCCAGCATTTT. Amino acids: CASSYQLYQPQHF.

This chain links TRBV7-8 with TRBJ1-2; 7 bases map to TRBD1. The CDR3 is made up of 16 amino acids. The ends lost 1 base at V and 8 bases at J; junction bases unmatched: 13. CDR1 and CDR2 (germline): SGHVS, FQNEAQ. The DNA for the CDR3 is TGTGCCAGCAGCTTAGAACAGGGGATAGTCTGGGGCGGCTACACCTTC. It is translated as CASSLEQGIVWGGYTF.

This chain uses TRBV4-2 with TRBJ2-5; D ambiguous. The V gene's germline CDR1 is LGHNA and CDR2 YNFKEQ. The CDR3 runs 15 residues. The germline V and J ends were trimmed by 4 bases and 1 base, with 13 bases remaining between them. This CDR3 is CASSPHSRTQETQYF. The CDR3 bases are TGTGCCAGCAGCCCCCACAGCAGAACCCAAGAGACCCAGTACTTC.

This chain joins TRBV10-3 and TRBJ2-3, with D hard to call. Trimming took 0 bases from V and 7 from J, leaving 8 bases between them. Germline lookup yields CDR1 ENHRY and CDR2 SYGVKD. The CDR3 sequence is 13 residues long. The CDR3 region has the DNA TGTGCCATCAGTGAGTCGCCCCCTAATACGCAGTATTTT. The encoded protein is CAISESPPNTQYF.

This clone has just one count. The rearrangement uses TRBV3-1 (or the pseudogene TRBV3-2) and TRBJ2-2, with 14 nucleotides matching TRBD2. CDR1 and CDR2 from the germline V gene are LGHDT and YNNKEL (reference sequence). CDR3 size: 16 residues. V shed 5 bases and J 6 bases; nucleotides not matched to a gene: 5. The CDR3 region is CASSLRLAGGSGELFF. CDR3 nucleotide sequence: TGTGCCAGCAGCTTACGACTAGCGGGAGGGTCCGGGGAGCTGTTTTTT.

CDR3 sequence: CATTRAGANTEAFF. CDR3 DNA sequence: TGTGCCACCACGCGGGCAGGGGCGAACACTGAAGCTTTCTTT. The rearrangement joins TRBV3-1 (or the pseudogene TRBV3-2) to TRBJ1-1; TRBD1 might be the D (6 bases). This CDR3 region has 14 residues. The germline V and J ends were trimmed by 10 bases and 1 base, with 16 bases remaining between them. Germline lookup yields CDR1 LGHDT and CDR2 YNNKEL (reference sequence).

The chain recombines TRBV12-3 or TRBV12-4 with TRBJ2-3, with D possibly being TRBD1 (5 bases). V was shortened by 6 bases and J by 3 bases, with 10 bases between the two germline ends. The CDR3 is 13 residues long. The CDR3 nucleotides are TGTGCCAGCAGGGCATCAGGGACAGATACGCAGTATTTT. It translates to CASRASGTDTQYF.

The genes are TRBV27 and TRBJ2-1, with TRBD2 matching over 16 bases. The trim removed 4 bases at V and 5 bases at J, leaving 14 bases unmatched. Germline CDR1 MNHEY, CDR2 SMNVEV (reference sequence). The CDR3 totals 20 residues. The CDR3 bases are TGTGCCAGCAGTTCCCTTTCCGGGACTAGCGGGAGGGCCGCAGACAATGAGCAGTTCTTC. Translating gives CASSSLSGTSGRAADNEQFF.

The chain uses TRBV9 and TRBJ2-1; D unclear. The CDR3 consists of 16 residues. The germline CDR1 and CDR2 sequences are SGDLS and YYNGEE. Trimming removed 3 bases from V and 0 bases from J, with 13 bases in between. CDR3 protein: CASSARSHSSYNEQFF. CDR3 nucleotide sequence: TGTGCCAGCAGCGCCCGGAGCCATAGCTCCTACAATGAGCAGTTCTTC.

The CDR3 coding sequence is TGTGCCATCAGTGGAGACCCAACGGGGGTTGCTTATGGCTACACCTTC. Translation: CAISGDPTGVAYGYTF. V and J are TRBV10-3 and TRBJ1-2, with D possibly matching TRBD1 (5 bases). Germline CDR1 reads ENHRY; CDR2 reads SYGVKD. The CDR3 length is 16 residues. The V end lost 4 bases, the J end lost 5 bases, and 20 bases lay between the germline ends.